This T cell receptor beta chain was identified in a study of Tregs in tolerant kidney transplant recipients. Method: immunoSEQ multiplex PCR; TCRdb's copy keeps in-frame clones and lacks some. The repertoire holds more than 60,000 clones, with around 90% as singletons. Concerning this clone itself: Antigen specificity is unknown.

The study, taken as a whole, reports: Nucleotide sequences could not be compared across some patients' samples due to primer changes. Validation in larger populations is needed because few patients were studied.

Sequences were derived from CD4+ T cells from blood, sampled before the transplant. This clonotype was sampled from a human donor who received a combined kidney and bone marrow transplant.

The CDR3 sequence: CASSYSGREIDEQYF. The CDR3 DNA follows: TGTGCCAGCAGTTACTCGGGCAGGGAAATAGACGAGCAGTACTTC. The chain has TRBV6-5 and TRBJ2-5, with D perhaps TRBD1 (5 bases). The tail of the sequence fits TRBJ2-7 better, so the J call may be wrong. Germline V gene sequence: CDR1 MNHEY, CDR2 SVGAGI. The CDR3 sequence is 15 residues long.